The 2 T cell receptor beta chains in this list originate from one sample, sequenced in a study of blood T cell repertoires in COVID-19 (TCRdb year 2020). The library was prepared using the immunoSEQ multiplex PCR assay. TCRdb provides this immuneACCESS table in a form limited to in-frame rearrangements. Some clones are lacking; in checked studies, under half of them reflect an unresolved V gene, and why the rest are absent is not known. The sample data list just under 80,000 clones, and more than 80% of these were observed just once. The ten largest clones add up to 12% of the sample. The material sequenced was peripheral blood. These receptor sequences come from a human donor in a cohort sampled during active COVID-19.

V and J are TRBV14 and TRBJ1-2, with 8 bases identical to TRBD1. There are 14 residues in the CDR3. Germline trimming cut 4 bases from V and 3 bases from J; bases unmatched to any gene: 4. Germline CDR1 and CDR2: SGHDN and FVKESK. This CDR3 reads CASSRGQGDYGYTF. The CDR3, as DNA: TGTGCCAGCAGCCGTGGACAGGGTGACTATGGCTACACCTTC.

This chain joins TRBV10-3 and TRBJ2-6, with 9 bases identical to TRBD1. This CDR3 has 17 residues. The trim removed 7 bases at V and 0 bases at J, leaving 7 bases unmatched. Germline CDR1 and CDR2: ENHRY and SYGVKD. The CDR3 spells CAIMTGTGLSGANVLTF. In DNA, the CDR3 is TGTGCCATCATGACAGGGACAGGGCTCTCTGGGGCCAACGTCCTGACTTTC.